Only one count was recorded for the clone carrying this T cell receptor (beta chain). V was pared by 7 bases and J by 2 bases, with 10 bases between. This CDR3 is built from 13 residues. The germline V gene has CDR1 SGHRS and CDR2 YFSETQ. Donors had no recently reported acute infections or vaccinations and were HIV-negative. This entry is derived from a study of shared clonotypes between healthy human individuals. The table came from immunoSEQ multiplex PCR; TCRdb's copy has only in-frame clones and leaves some out. The table has around 330,000 clones, around 74% seen once. What was sequenced was memory CD4+ T cells sorted from blood. Sample subset: CD45RA-negative fraction. This chain connects TRBV5-1 to TRBJ2-1; D might be TRBD2 (6 bases). The TCR comes from a young man in good health. The CDR3 DNA reads TGCGCCAGCGGAGGGGAAGCCTACAATGAGCAGTTCTTC. Protein sequence: CASGGEAYNEQFF.